Detailed here is one T cell receptor (beta chain). This entry belongs to a study of blood T cell repertoires in COVID-19. Study information: Samples representing acute and convalescent COVID-19 were sourced from the United States, Italy and Spain. In each case, the material was cDNA or gDNA derived from T cells, B-cell-depleted T cells, or PBMCs.

Some clones are missing from TCRdb's copy, which holds only in-frame ones; the method was immunoSEQ multiplex PCR. Among around 150,000 clones listed, about nine tenths were seen once. The Seattle patients, enrolled during active infection, were followed longitudinally. The CDR3 totals 18 residues. Germline-derived CDR1 and CDR2 are SGHNT and YYREEE (reference sequence). Trimming took 0 bases from V and 2 from J; bases not matched to a gene: 11. Sequencing input: peripheral blood. The chain is built from TRBV5-4 and TRBJ2-7; 10 nucleotides match TRBD2. The TCR comes from a man aged 30 to 39 with COVID-19, enrolled during active disease. Here the CDR3 DNA reads TGTGCCAGCAGCTTGGTCCCTAGCGGGGGTTCACTAACCTACGAGCAGTACTTC. As protein: CASSLVPSGGSLTYEQYF.